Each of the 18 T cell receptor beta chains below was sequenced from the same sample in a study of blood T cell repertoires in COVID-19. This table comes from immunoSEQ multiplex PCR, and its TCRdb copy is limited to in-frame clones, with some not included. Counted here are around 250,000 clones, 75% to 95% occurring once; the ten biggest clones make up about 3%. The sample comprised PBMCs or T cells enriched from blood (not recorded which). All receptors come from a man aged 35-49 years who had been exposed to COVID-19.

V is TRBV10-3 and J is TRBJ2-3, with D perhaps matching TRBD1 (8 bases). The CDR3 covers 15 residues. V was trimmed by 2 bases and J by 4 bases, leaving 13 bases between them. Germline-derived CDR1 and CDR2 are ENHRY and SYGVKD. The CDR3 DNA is TGTGCCATCAGTGAGGACAGGGGAGGGTCAGATACGCAGTATTTT. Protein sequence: CAISEDRGGSDTQYF.

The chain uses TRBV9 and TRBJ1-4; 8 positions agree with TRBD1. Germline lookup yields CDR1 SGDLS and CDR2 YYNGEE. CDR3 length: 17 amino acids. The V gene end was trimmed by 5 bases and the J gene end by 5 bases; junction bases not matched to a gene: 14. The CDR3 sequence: CASSETGGAGRNEKLFF. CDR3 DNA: TGTGCCAGCAGTGAAACAGGGGGAGCAGGCCGGAATGAAAAACTGTTTTTT.

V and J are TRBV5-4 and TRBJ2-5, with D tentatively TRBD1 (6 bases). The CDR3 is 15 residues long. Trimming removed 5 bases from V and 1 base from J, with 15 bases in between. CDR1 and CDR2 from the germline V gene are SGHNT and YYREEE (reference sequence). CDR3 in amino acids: CASSVESGVQETQYF. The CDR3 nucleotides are TGTGCCAGCAGTGTAGAATCAGGGGTCCAAGAGACCCAGTACTTC.

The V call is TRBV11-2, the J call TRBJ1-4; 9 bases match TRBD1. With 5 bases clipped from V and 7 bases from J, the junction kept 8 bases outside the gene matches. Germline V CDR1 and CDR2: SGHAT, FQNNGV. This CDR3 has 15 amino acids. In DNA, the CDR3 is TGTGCCAGCAGCCCCGGACAGGGGTTGGTTGAAAAACTGTTTTTT. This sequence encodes CASSPGQGLVEKLFF.

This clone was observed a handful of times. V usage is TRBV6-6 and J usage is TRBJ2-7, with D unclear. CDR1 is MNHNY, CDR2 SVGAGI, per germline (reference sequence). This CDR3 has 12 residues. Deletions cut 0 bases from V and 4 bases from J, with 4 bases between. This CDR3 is CASSYSLYEQYF. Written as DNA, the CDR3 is TGTGCCAGCAGTTACTCCCTTTACGAGCAGTACTTC.

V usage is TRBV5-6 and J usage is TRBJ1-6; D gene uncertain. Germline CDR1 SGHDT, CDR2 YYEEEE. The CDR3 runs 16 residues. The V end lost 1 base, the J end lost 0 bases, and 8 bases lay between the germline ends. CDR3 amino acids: CASSLLSSSYNSPLHF. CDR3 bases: TGTGCCAGCAGCTTGCTATCGAGCTCCTATAATTCACCCCTCCACTTT.

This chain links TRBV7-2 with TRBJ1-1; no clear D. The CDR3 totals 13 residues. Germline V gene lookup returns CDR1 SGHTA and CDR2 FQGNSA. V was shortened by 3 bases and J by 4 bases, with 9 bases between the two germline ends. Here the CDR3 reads CASSFLGSTEAFF. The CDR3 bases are TGTGCCAGCAGCTTTTTAGGGAGCACTGAAGCTTTCTTT.

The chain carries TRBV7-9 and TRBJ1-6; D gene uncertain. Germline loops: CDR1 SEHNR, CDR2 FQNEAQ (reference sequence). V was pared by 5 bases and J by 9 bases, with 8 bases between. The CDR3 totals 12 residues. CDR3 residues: CASSAPGSPLHF. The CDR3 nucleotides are TGTGCCAGCAGCGCCCCAGGTTCACCCCTCCACTTT.

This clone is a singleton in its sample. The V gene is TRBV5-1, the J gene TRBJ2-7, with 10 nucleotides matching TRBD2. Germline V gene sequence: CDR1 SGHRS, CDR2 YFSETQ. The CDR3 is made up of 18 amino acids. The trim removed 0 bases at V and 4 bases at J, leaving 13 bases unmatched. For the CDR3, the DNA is TGCGCCAGCAGCTTGGTAGGCCTAGCGGGAGCTCTCGATTACGAGCAGTACTTC. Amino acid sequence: CASSLVGLAGALDYEQYF. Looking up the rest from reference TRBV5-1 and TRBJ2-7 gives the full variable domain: KAGVTQTPRYLIKTRGQQVTLSCSPISGHRSVSWYQQTPGQGLQFLFEYFSETQRNKGNFPGRFSGRQFSNSRSEMNVSTLELGDSALYLCASSLVGLAGALDYEQYFGPGTRLTVT.

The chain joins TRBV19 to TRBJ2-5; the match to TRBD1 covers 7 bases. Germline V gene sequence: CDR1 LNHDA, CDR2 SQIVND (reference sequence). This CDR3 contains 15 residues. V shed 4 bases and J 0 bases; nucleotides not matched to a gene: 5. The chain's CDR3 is CASSSWGQYQETQYF. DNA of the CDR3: TGTGCCAGTAGTAGCTGGGGACAGTACCAAGAGACCCAGTACTTC. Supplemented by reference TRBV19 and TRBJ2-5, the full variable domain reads DGGITQSPKYLFRKEGQNVTLSCEQNLNHDAMYWYRQDPGQGLRLIYYSQIVNDFQKGDIAEGYSVSREKKESFPLTVTSAQKNPTAFYLCASSSWGQYQETQYFGPGTRLLVL.

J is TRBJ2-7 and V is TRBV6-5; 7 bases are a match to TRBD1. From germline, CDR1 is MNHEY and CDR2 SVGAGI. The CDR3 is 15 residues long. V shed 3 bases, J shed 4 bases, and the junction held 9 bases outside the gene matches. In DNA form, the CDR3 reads TGTGCCAGCAGTTATCGATTAGGGGGCGCGTACGAGCAGTACTTC. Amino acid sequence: CASSYRLGGAYEQYF.

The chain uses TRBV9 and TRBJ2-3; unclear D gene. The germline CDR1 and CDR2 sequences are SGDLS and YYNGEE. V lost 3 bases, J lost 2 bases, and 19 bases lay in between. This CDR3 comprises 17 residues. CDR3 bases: TGTGCCAGCAGCGCCCCTTTAGTGCGCGCCCCCACAGATACGCAGTATTTT. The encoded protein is CASSAPLVRAPTDTQYF.

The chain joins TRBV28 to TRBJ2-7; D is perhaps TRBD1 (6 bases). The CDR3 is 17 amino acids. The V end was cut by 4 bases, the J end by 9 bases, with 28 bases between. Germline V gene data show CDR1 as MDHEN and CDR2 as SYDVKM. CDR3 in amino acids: CASSSYNQGQEDQGQYF. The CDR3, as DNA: TGTGCCAGCAGTTCTTACAATCAGGGGCAGGAGGACCAGGGGCAGTACTTC.

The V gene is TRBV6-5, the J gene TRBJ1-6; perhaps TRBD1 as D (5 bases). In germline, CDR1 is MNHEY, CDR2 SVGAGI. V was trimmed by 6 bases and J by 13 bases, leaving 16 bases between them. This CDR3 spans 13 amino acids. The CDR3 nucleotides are TGTGCCAGCAGGGCGGGGCACCTAGGCCCCCTCCACTTT. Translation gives CASRAGHLGPLHF.

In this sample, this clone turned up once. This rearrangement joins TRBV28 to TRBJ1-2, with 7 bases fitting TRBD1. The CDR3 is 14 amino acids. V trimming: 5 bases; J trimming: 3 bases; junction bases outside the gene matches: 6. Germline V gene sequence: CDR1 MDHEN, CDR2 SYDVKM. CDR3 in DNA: TGTGCCAGCAGTAGACAGGGTGGGGACTATGGCTACACCTTC. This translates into CASSRQGGDYGYTF.

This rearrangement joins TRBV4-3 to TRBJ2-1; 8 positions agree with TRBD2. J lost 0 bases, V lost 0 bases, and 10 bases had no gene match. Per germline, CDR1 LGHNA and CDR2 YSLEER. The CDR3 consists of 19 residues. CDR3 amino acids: CASSQDLAGLMSSYNEQFF. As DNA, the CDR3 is TGCGCCAGCAGCCAAGACCTAGCGGGTTTAATGAGCTCCTACAATGAGCAGTTCTTC.

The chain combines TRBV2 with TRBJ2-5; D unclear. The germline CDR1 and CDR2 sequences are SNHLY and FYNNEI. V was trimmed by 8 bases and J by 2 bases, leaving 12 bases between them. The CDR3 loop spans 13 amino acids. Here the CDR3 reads CASEDPIQETQYF. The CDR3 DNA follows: TGTGCCAGCGAGGATCCTATTCAAGAGACCCAGTACTTC.

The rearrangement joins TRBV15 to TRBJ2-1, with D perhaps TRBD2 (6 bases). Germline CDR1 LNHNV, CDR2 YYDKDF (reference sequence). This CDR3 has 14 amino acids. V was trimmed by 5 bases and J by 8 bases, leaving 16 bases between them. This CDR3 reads CATSPSGTRHEQFF. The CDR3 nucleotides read TGTGCCACCAGCCCCTCCGGGACTCGGCATGAGCAGTTCTTC.